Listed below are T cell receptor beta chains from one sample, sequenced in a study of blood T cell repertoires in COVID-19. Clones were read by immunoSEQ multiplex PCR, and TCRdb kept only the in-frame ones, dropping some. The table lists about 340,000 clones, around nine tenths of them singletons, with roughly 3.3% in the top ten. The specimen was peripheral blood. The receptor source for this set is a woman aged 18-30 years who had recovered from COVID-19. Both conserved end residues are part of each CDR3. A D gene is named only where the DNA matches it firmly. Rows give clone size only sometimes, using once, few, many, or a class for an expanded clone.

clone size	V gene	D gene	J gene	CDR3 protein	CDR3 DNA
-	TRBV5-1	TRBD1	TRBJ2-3	CASRWTGSTDTQYF	TGCGCCAGCAGGTGGACAGGGAGCACAGATACGCAGTATTTT
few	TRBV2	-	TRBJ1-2	CASSEAVASYGYTF	TGTGCCAGCAGCGAGGCCGTGGCGAGCTATGGCTACACCTTC
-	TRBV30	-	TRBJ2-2	CAWSPRLNTGELFF	TGTGCCTGGAGCCCCCGACTGAACACCGGGGAGCTGTTTTTT
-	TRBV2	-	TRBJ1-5	CASSKERGDQPQHF	TGTGCCAGCAGCAAAGAGCGGGGGGATCAGCCCCAGCATTTT
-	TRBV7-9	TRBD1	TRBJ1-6	CASSLALGDSTNSPLHF	TGTGCCAGCAGCTTAGCACTGGGGGACAGCACAAATTCACCCCTCCACTTT
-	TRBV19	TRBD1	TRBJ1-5	CASRDRGSGNQPQHF	TGTGCCAGTAGGGACAGGGGGTCCGGCAATCAGCCCCAGCATTTT
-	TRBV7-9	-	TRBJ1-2	CASTLGNLNYGYTF	TGTGCCAGCACTCTAGGAAACTTAAACTATGGCTACACCTTC
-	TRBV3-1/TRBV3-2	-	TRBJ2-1	CASSQMEGAGNEQFF	TGTGCCAGCAGCCAAATGGAGGGGGCCGGTAATGAGCAGTTCTTC
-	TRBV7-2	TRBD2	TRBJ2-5	CASSLALTREGLETQYF	TGTGCCAGCAGCTTAGCGCTTACGCGGGAGGGCCTCGAGACCCAGTACTTC
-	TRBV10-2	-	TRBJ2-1	CASTGTQNYNEQFF	TGCGCCAGTACCGGGACTCAGAATTACAATGAGCAGTTCTTC
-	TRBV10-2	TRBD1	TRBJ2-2	CASSEPQGGSNTGELFF	TGCGCCAGCAGTGAGCCACAAGGGGGCTCGAACACCGGGGAGCTGTTTTTT
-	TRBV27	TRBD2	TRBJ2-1	CASSLLTGGAQFF	TGTGCCAGCAGTTTATTGACGGGAGGGGCGCAGTTCTTC
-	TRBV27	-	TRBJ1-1	CASSSRGLDTEAFF	TGTGCCAGCAGCTCTCGGGGGTTGGACACTGAAGCTTTCTTT
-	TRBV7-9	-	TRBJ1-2	CASSTQDRTLGDGYTF	TGTGCCAGCAGCACCCAGGACAGAACCCTAGGGGATGGCTACACCTTC
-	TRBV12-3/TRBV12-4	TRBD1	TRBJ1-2	CASSLGGRYGYTF	TGTGCCAGCTCTTTAGGGGGCCGCTATGGCTACACCTTC
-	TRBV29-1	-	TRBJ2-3	CSVQAISGLSTDTQYF	TGCAGCGTACAAGCTATAAGCGGACTTAGCACAGATACGCAGTATTTT
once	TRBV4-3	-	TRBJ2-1	CASSQDAGTADEQFF	TGCGCCAGCAGCCAAGATGCGGGAACGGCTGATGAGCAGTTCTTC
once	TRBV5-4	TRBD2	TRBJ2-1	CASSYTTSGKGNEQFF	TGTGCCAGCAGCTACACAACTAGCGGGAAAGGCAATGAGCAGTTCTTC
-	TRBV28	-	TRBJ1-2	CASSLAGYGYTF	TGTGCCAGCAGTTTAGCGGGCTATGGCTACACCTTC
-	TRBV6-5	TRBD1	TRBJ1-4	CASRQGKGKLFF	TGTGCCAGCAGACAGGGGAAGGGAAAACTGTTTTTT